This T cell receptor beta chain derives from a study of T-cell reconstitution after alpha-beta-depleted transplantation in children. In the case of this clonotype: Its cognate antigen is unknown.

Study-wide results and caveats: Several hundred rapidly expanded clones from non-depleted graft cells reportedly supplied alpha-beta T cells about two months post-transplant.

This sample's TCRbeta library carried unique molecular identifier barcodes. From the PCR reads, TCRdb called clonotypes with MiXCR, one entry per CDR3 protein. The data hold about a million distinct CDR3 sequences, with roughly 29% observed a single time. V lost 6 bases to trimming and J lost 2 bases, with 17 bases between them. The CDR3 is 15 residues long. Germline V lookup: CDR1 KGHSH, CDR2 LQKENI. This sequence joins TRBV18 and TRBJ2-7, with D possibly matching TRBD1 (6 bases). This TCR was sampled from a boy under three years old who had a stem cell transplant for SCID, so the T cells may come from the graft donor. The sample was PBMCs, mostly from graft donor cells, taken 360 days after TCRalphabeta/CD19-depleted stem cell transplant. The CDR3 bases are TGTGCCAGCTCTCTCCACGGGACAACAACCTACGAGCAGTACTTC. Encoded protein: CASSLHGTTTYEQYF.